The clone carrying this TCR beta chain was seen once. Its antigen is undetermined. Generated by immunoSEQ multiplex PCR, the TCRdb table keeps only in-frame clones and is missing some. The table includes some 65,000 clones, approximately 79% detected once. The CDR3 contains 11 residues. Germline CDR1 is MNHEY and CDR2 is SVGEGT. V was trimmed by 5 bases and J by 7 bases, leaving 8 bases between them. This specimen comes from a study of vaccination effects on CD4 cells after COVID-19. General study findings and limits: Missing from the study were early post-infection timepoints, and its convalescent patients were few. Cross-reaction with common cold coronaviruses was seen in only 1 of 255 vaccine-induced clones from healthy vaccinees.

After expansion with viral peptide pools in the ViraFEST assay, antigen-specific CD4+ T cells were sequenced. Having been cultured for roughly 9 days, the cells underwent CD4+ T cell isolation. No vaccinee had earlier SARS-CoV-2 infection, and nucleocapsid antibodies were negative. Half-medium replacement with IL-2 medium occurred on days 3 and 7. The sequence was obtained from a human donor who received a COVID-19 vaccine. This rearrangement joins TRBV6-2 or TRBV6-3 to TRBJ1-2, with D unclear. This sample comprised CD4+ T cells from PBMCs cultured with HCoV-NL63 spike peptides, obtained before COVID-19 vaccination. As DNA, the CDR3 is TGTGCCAGCAGTACTATTGGTGGCTACACCTTC. Protein: CASSTIGGYTF.